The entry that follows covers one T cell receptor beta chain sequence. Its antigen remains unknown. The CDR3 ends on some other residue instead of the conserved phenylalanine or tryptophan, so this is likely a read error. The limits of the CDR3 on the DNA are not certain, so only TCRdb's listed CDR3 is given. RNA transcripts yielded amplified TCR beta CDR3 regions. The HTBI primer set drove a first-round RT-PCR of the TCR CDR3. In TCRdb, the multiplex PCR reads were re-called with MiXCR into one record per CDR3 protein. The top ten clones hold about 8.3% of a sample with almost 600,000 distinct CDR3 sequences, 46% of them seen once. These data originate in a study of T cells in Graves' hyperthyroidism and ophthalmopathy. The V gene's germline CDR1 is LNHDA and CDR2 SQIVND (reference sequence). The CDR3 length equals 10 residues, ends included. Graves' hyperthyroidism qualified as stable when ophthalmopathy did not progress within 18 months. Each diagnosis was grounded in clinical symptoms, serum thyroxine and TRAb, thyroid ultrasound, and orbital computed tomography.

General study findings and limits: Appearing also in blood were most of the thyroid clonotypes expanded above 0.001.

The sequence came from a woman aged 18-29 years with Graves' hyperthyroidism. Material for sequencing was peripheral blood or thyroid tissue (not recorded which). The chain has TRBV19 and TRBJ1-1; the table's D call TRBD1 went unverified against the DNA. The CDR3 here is CASSISGADY.